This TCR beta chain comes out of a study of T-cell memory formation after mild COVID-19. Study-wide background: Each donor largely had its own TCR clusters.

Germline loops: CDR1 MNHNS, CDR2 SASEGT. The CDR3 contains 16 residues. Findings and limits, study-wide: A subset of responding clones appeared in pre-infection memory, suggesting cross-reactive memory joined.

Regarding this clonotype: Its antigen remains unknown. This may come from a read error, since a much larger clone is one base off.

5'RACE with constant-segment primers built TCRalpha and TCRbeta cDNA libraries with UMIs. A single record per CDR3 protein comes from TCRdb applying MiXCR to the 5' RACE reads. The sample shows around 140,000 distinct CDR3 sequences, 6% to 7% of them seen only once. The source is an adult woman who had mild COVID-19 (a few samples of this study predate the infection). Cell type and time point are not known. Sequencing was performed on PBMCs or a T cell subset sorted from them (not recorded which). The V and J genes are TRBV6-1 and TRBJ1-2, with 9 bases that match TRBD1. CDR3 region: CASSEDGGTGSYVYTF. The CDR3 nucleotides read TGTGCCAGCAGTGAAGATGGGGGGACAGGGAGCTATGTCTACACCTTC.